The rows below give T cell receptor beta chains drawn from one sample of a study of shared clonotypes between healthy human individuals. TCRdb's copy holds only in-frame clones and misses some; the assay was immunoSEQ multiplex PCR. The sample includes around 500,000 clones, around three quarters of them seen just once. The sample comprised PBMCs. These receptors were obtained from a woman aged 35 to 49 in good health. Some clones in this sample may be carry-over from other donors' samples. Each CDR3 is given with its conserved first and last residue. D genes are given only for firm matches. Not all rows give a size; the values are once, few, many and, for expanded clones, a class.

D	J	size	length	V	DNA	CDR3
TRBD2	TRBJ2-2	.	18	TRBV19	TGTGCCAGTAATTTACTAGCGGGAAGGGGGCGTGGGTCCGGGGAGCTGTTTTTT	CASNLLAGRGRGSGELFF
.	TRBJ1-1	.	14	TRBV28	TGTGCCAGCCCTGGGGGGCTACAAAGCACTGAAGCTTTCTTT	CASPGGLQSTEAFF
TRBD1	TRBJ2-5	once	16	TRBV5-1	TGCGCCAGCAGACAGAGACAGGGGGCGATGGTAGAGACCCAGTACTTC	CASRQRQGAMVETQYF
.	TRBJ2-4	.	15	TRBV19	TGTGCCAGTAGTATAGGGGAGGTGGGGAAAAACATTCAGTACTTC	CASSIGEVGKNIQYF
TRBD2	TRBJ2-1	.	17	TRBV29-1	TGCAGCCCGGGGACTAGCGGGAGGGAATACTCCTACAATGAGCAGTTCTTC	CSPGTSGREYSYNEQFF
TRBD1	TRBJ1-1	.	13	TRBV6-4	TGTGCCAGCAGTGAAAAGGGACAGACTGAAGCTTTCTTT	CASSEKGQTEAFF
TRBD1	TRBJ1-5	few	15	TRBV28	TGTGCCAGCGGAGGGGGGACAGGGGACAATCAGCCCCAGCATTTT	CASGGGTGDNQPQHF
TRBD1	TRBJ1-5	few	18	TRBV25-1	TGTGCCAGCACGAAACACCGGGACAGGGGGCTCGGCAATCAGCCCCAGCATTTT	CASTKHRDRGLGNQPQHF
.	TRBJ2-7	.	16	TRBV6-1	TGTGCCAGCAGTGATATTGGAGGGCCTGGGGGCTACGAGCAGTACTTC	CASSDIGGPGGYEQYF
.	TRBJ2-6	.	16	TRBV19	TGTGCCAGTAGTATAGAGGGGGGCTCTGGGGCCAACGTCCTGACTTTC	CASSIEGGSGANVLTF
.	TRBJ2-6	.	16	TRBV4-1	TGCGCCAGCAGCCAAGAGGGGCCCGGAGGGGCCAACGTCCTGACTTTC	CASSQEGPGGANVLTF
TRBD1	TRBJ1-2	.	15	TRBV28	TGTGCCAGCAGAGCCTCAGGGGGATCTCACTATGGCTACACCTTC	CASRASGGSHYGYTF
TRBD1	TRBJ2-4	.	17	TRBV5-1	TGCGCCAGCAGCTTGGGAGGACAGGGCACTGGTTCTGACATTCAGTACTTC	CASSLGGQGTGSDIQYF
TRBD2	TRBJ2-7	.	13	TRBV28	TGTGCCAGCAGAGGCGGGACTACATACGAGCAGTACTTC	CASRGGTTYEQYF
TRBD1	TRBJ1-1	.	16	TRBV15	TGTGCCACCAGCAGGTCCGACAGGGGAATGAACACTGAAGCTTTCTTT	CATSRSDRGMNTEAFF
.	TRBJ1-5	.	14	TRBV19	TGTGCCAGTAGAAGTTGGGGCTCCAATCAGCCCCAGCATTTT	CASRSWGSNQPQHF
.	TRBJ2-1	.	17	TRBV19	TGTGCCAGTACCCCGGGCTCATGGCGGACAGCAGACAATGAGCAGTTCTTC	CASTPGSWRTADNEQFF
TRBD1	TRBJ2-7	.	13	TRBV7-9	TGTGCCAGCAGCCGAGGACAGGACTACGAGCAGTACTTC	CASSRGQDYEQYF
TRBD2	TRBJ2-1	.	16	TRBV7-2	TGTGCCAGCAGCTTAGCCAGCGGGAGGCCCTACAATGAGCAGTTCTTC	CASSLASGRPYNEQFF
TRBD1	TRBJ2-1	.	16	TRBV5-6	TGTGCCAGCAGCTCGGCGACAGGGGGACTGTCCAATGAGCAGTTCTTC	CASSSATGGLSNEQFF
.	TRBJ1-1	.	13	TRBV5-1	TGCGCCAGCAGCTCAACAGATAACACTGAAGCTTTCTTT	CASSSTDNTEAFF
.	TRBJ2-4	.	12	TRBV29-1	TGCAGCGGGGGTAGTGGCAAAAACATTCAGTGCTTC	CSGGSGKNIQCF
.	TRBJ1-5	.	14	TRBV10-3	TGTGCCTCCCGCGAAGGGTATAGCAATCAGCCCCAGCATTTT	CASREGYSNQPQHF
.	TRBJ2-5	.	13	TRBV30	TGTGCCTGGTCCGGGAACTGGGGGGAGACCCAGTACTTC	CAWSGNWGETQYF
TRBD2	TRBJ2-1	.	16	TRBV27	TGTGCCAGCAGTCTAGGGACTACCCAAGCCTGGAATGAGCAGTTCTTC	CASSLGTTQAWNEQFF
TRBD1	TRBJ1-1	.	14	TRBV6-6	TGTGCCAGCAAATCCGGGACAGTAAACACTGAAGCTTTCTTT	CASKSGTVNTEAFF
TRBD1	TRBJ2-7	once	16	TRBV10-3	TGTGCCATCAGAACCGTAGGACAGGGTCGGGTCGTCGAGCAGTACTTC	CAIRTVGQGRVVEQYF
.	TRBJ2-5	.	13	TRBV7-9	TGTGCCAGCAGCTTCGACAGAGGGGAGACCCAGTACTTC	CASSFDRGETQYF
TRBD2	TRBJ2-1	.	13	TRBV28	TGTGCCAGCAGTAGCGGGAGTAGTTTGAAGCAGTTCTTC	CASSSGSSLKQFF
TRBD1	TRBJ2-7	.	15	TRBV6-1	TGTGCCAGCAGTGTCATGACAGGGGGGCACCACGAGCAGTACTTC	CASSVMTGGHHEQYF
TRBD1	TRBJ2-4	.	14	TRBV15	TGTGCCACCAGCAGAGATGGACAGGGTACTCTCCAGTACTTC	CATSRDGQGTLQYF
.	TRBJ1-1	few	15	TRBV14	TGTGCCAGCAGTCCCCGGGCAGGGGCCAACACTGAAGCTTTCTTT	CASSPRAGANTEAFF
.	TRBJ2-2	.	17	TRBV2	TGTGCCAGCACTCCCCCTACAGGGTTTGTAGGGACCGGGGAGCTGTTTTTT	CASTPPTGFVGTGELFF
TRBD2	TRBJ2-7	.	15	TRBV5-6	TGTGCCAGCAGCTTGGTTGCTAGCGGGGGGTACGAGCAGTACTTC	CASSLVASGGYEQYF
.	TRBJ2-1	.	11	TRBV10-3	TGTGCCATCAGCAACACCTATGAGCAGTTCTTC	CAISNTYEQFF
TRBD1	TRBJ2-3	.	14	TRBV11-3	TGTGCCAGCAGCTGGGACAGGGTTTCAGATACGCAGTATTTT	CASSWDRVSDTQYF
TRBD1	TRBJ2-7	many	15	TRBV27	TGTGCCAGCAGTCCCAGGGGGATCACGGGCTACGAGCAGTACTTC	CASSPRGITGYEQYF
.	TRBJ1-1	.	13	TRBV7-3	TGTGCCAGCAGTTCACAGGGGAACACTGAAGCTTTCTTT	CASSSQGNTEAFF
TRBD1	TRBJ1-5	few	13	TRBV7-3	TGTGCCAGCAGTACAGACAGGGATCAGCCCCAGCATTTT	CASSTDRDQPQHF
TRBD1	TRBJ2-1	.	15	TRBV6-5	TGTGCCAGCAGCTCGATGGACAGGGAATACAATGAGCAGTTCTTC	CASSSMDREYNEQFF
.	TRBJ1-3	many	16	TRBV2	TGTGCCAGCAGTGTTTCCCGACAGCCGGCAGGAAACACCATATATTTT	CASSVSRQPAGNTIYF
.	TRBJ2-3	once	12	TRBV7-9	TGTGCCAGCAGCCCCATAGAGGATACGCAGTATTTT	CASSPIEDTQYF
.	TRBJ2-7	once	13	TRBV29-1	TGCAGCGTTGAAGTCGGTGAGAGATGGGAGCAGTACTTC	CSVEVGERWEQYF
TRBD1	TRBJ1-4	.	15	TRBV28	TGTGCCAGCAGTTCACCGGGACAGGGGGATGAAAAACTGTTTTTT	CASSSPGQGDEKLFF
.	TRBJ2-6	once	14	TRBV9	TGTGCCAGCACCCCCTACTCTGGGGCCAACGTCCTGACTTTC	CASTPYSGANVLTF
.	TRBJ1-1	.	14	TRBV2	TGTGCCAGCAGTGACGGGGTAGGGTACACTGAAGCTTTCTTT	CASSDGVGYTEAFF
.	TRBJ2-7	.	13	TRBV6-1	TGTGCCAGCAGAGAAACAGGGCAGGCCGAGCAGTACTTC	CASRETGQAEQYF
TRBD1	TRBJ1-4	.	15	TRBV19	TGTGCCAGTAGTCTCCGGGACAGCTTCAATGAAAAACTGTTTTTT	CASSLRDSFNEKLFF
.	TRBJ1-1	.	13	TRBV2	TGTGCCAGCAGTCCCCCATTGAACACTGAAGCTTTCTTT	CASSPPLNTEAFF
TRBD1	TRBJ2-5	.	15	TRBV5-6	TGTGCCAGCAGCAACCTGCAGGGGGCGTCAGAGACCCAGTACTTC	CASSNLQGASETQYF
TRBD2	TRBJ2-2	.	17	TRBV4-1	TGCGCCAGCAGGCCGGGACTAGCGAGGGAGAACACCGGGGAGCTGTTTTTT	CASRPGLARENTGELFF
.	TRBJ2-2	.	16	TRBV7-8	TGTGCCAGCAGCCTACTATCGGGGGCAGAATTCGGGGAGCTGTTTTTT	CASSLLSGAEFGELFF